The clone carrying this TCR beta chain was counted at least ten times. Its specificity is not known. These data are taken from a study of metastatic and nonmetastatic thyroid tumors. Whole-study findings and limits: In both blood and tumor samples, TCR beta diversity was reported significantly higher for malignant than benign nodules.

Ahead of thyroid surgery, no patient had received treatment of any kind. V was pared by 6 bases and J by 11 bases, with 22 bases between. Germline V gene lookup returns CDR1 MDHEN and CDR2 SYDVKM. There are 14 residues in the CDR3. Under the authors' procedure: Across clinicopathological groups, CDR3 differences served as the basis for building a distant-metastasis classifier for papillary thyroid cancer. Via MiXCR, TCRdb re-called the PCR reads. TCRdb assigned the V and J calls; the authors' analysis was not used. Of 15,000 to 20,000 clones in the sample, over 20% were seen once. This chain uses TRBV28 with TRBJ1-1, with unresolved D. Input material: tumor tissue. This receptor was taken from a female donor with papillary thyroid cancer or a benign thyroid nodule (not recorded which). Some clones in this sample may be carry-over from other donors' samples. Here the CDR3 reads CASRSPPGSNGAFF. CDR3 nucleotide sequence: TGTGCCAGCAGATCCCCACCCGGGTCCAATGGGGCTTTCTTT.